The next 14 T cell receptor beta chains were all read from a single sample in a study of PD-1 blockade in classical Hodgkin lymphoma. Brentuximab vedotin exposure varied, and every patient relapsed after autologous stem cell transplantation. Magnetic negative selection was used to purify CD4+ T cells from PBMCs that had been thawed. Produced via immunoSEQ multiplex PCR; TCRdb's table is partial and in-frame only. In the table there are about 24,000 clones, about 83% of which are singletons. Sequenced material: CD4+ T cells from blood, taken at baseline. The receptors come from a human donor with classical Hodgkin lymphoma.

This clone was seen just once. J is TRBJ2-2 and V is TRBV19, with D unclear. The CDR3 consists of 12 residues. Trimming pared 6 bases from V and 6 bases from J, leaving 8 bases between. Per the germline V gene, CDR1 is LNHDA and CDR2 is SQIVND (reference sequence). As DNA, the CDR3 is TGTGCCAGTAGCGGTAGGGCCGGGGAGCTGTTTTTT. It yields the protein CASSGRAGELFF. Variable domain in full (rest from reference TRBV19 and TRBJ2-2): DGGITQSPKYLFRKEGQNVTLSCEQNLNHDAMYWYRQDPGQGLRLIYYSQIVNDFQKGDIAEGYSVSREKKESFPLTVTSAQKNPTAFYLCASSGRAGELFFGEGSRLTVL.

Written as DNA, the CDR3 is TGTGCCAGCAGCTTAGTGGGGACAGCAGCTTTCTTT. Residues: CASSLVGTAAFF. This chain links TRBV7-2 with TRBJ1-1, with 7 positions matching TRBD1. The CDR3 sequence is 12 residues long. The trim removed 1 base at V and 10 bases at J, leaving 3 bases unmatched. The germline V gene encodes CDR1 SGHTA and CDR2 FQGNSA.

The chain couples TRBV18 to TRBJ1-3, with D perhaps matching TRBD1 (5 bases). The V gene's germline CDR1 is KGHSH and CDR2 LQKENI. With 3 bases removed from V and 0 bases from J, the gap between germline ends came to 9 bases. The length of the CDR3 is 15 residues. In nucleotides, the CDR3 is TGTGCCAGCTCACCCGGGACGGACTCTGGAAACACCATATATTTT. Its translation is CASSPGTDSGNTIYF.

This rearrangement joins TRBV6-6 to TRBJ1-5; possible D gene TRBD1, 6 bases. Germline V gene lookup returns CDR1 MNHNY and CDR2 SVGAGI (reference sequence). The CDR3 has 14 amino acids. V was cut by 6 bases and J by 2 bases, with 11 bases left in between. As DNA, the CDR3 is TGTGCCAGCAGCCTACAGGGTGGCAATCAGCCCCAGCATTTT. It translates to CASSLQGGNQPQHF.

This rearrangement joins TRBV5-6 to TRBJ2-2; 7 nucleotides match TRBD2. The CDR3 has 16 amino acids. Germline CDR1 SGHDT, CDR2 YYEEEE. V lost 7 bases to trimming and J lost 2 bases; unmatched junction nucleotides: 11. CDR3 sequence: CASGLLSGSNTGELFF. The CDR3 bases are TGTGCCAGCGGGCTCCTTAGCGGGTCAAACACCGGGGAGCTGTTTTTT.

The table lists this clone with a few counts. The DNA for the CDR3 is TGTGCCAGCTCACCACCGATAGGAGGGGACCAAGAGACCCAGTACTTC. Its protein is CASSPPIGGDQETQYF. The rearrangement links TRBV18 to TRBJ2-5; possibly TRBD2 for D (6 bases). The CDR3 covers 16 residues. Deletions cut 0 bases from V and 0 bases from J, with 11 bases between. The germline V gene encodes CDR1 KGHSH and CDR2 LQKENI.

CDR3 sequence: CASSYSGGGVSETQYF. The CDR3 nucleotides are TGTGCCAGCAGTTACTCGGGCGGGGGAGTATCAGAGACCCAGTACTTC. This chain uses TRBV6-5 with TRBJ2-5; 7 nucleotides line up with TRBD2. CDR1 is MNHEY and CDR2 is SVGAGI in the germline V gene. CDR3 length equals 16 residues. Trimming removed 0 bases from V and 4 bases from J; junction bases left unmatched: 8.

The chain has TRBV19 and TRBJ1-2, with D maybe TRBD1 (5 bases). This CDR3 has 13 amino acids. Looked up from germline, CDR1 is LNHDA and CDR2 is SQIVND (reference sequence). V lost 1 base to trimming and J lost 5 bases, with 8 bases between them. The CDR3 DNA follows: TGTGCCAGTAGTATAGTGGGGGATTATGGCTACACCTTC. Amino acid sequence: CASSIVGDYGYTF.

The chain uses TRBV5-1 and TRBJ2-2; TRBD1 matches 7 bases. The CDR3 is 14 residues long. Germline V gene data show CDR1 as SGHRS and CDR2 as YFSETQ. The V segment lost 3 bases and the J segment 2 bases; nucleotides outside the gene matches: 1. Written as DNA, the CDR3 is TGCGCCAGCAGCTGGACAGGAAACACCGGGGAGCTGTTTTTT. It translates to CASSWTGNTGELFF.

The chain couples TRBV18 to TRBJ2-7, with 7 bases aligning to TRBD1. The CDR3 sequence is 13 residues long. V was pared by 3 bases and J by 2 bases, with 1 base of the junction left unmatched. CDR1 and CDR2 (germline): KGHSH, LQKENI. In DNA form, the CDR3 reads TGTGCCAGCTCACCGGGGACAGCCTACGAGCAGTACTTC. Translated, it gives CASSPGTAYEQYF.

This clone appeared a single time. The J gene is TRBJ2-1, the V gene TRBV7-2, with 7 positions matching TRBD1. Unmatched junction bases numbered 11, after V lost 3 bases and J lost 9 bases. The length of the CDR3 is 15 residues. Germline V gene data show CDR1 as SGHTA and CDR2 as FQGNSA. In DNA, the CDR3 is TGTGCCAGCAGCTTCCTCGCCGACAGGGCTTCTGAGCAGTTCTTC. Its protein product is CASSFLADRASEQFF.

The chain joins TRBV10-3 to TRBJ1-1; maybe TRBD1 (6 bases). The V and J ends lost 10 bases and 1 base respectively, with 13 bases between them. The length of the CDR3 is 13 residues. CDR1 is ENHRY, CDR2 SYGVKD, per germline. Written as DNA, the CDR3 is TGTGCCACCTCTTGGGACACGAACACTGAAGCTTTCTTT. It yields the protein CATSWDTNTEAFF.

This clone has a handful of counts. This chain connects TRBV5-6 to TRBJ1-2; D is unclear. The CDR3 consists of 13 residues. Germline CDR1 is SGHDT and CDR2 is YYEEEE. The V end was cut by 0 bases, the J end by 2 bases, with 5 bases between. As DNA, the CDR3 is TGTGCCAGCAGCTTGGGAGGGAACTATGGCTACACCTTC. It translates to CASSLGGNYGYTF.

The V and J genes are TRBV5-1 and TRBJ1-6; 8 nucleotides align to TRBD1. Looked up from germline, CDR1 is SGHRS and CDR2 is YFSETQ. This CDR3 is built from 15 residues. V dropped 4 bases and J dropped 5; count of bases not matched to a gene: 5. CDR3: CASSNGQGDNSPLHF. The CDR3 DNA sequence: TGCGCCAGCAGCAACGGACAGGGAGATAATTCACCCCTCCACTTT.